This T cell receptor beta chain was identified during a study of blood T cell repertoires in COVID-19. Study information: The samples span acute and convalescent COVID-19 from the United States, Italy and Spain. T cells, B-cell-depleted T cells, or PBMCs provided the cDNA or gDNA that served as material.

Study processing details: From reference gene primer amplification, estimates of nucleated cell counts were derived. TCRdb's table, derived via immunoSEQ multiplex PCR, lists solely in-frame clones and lacks some. Clone size and the V and J calls come from that table; the DNA yielded D and trimming. The sample shows about 26,000 clones, 90% of them seen only once. About this clone itself: One end of the junction fails to match germline, which may point to a read error.

Germline assignment: CDR1 LNHDA and CDR2 SQIVND (reference sequence). This CDR3 has 11 amino acids. The clonotype originates from a human donor in a cohort sampled during active COVID-19. The gene calls are TRBV19 and TRBJ1-2, with D unresolved. What was sequenced was peripheral blood. The CDR3 DNA reads as TGCGAAGGGAGGTCCAACTATGGCTACACCTTC. This gives the protein CEGRSNYGYTF. The full variable domain, with the rest looked up from reference TRBV19 and TRBJ1-2, is DGGITQSPKYLFRKEGQNVTLSCEQNLNHDAMYWYRQDPGQGLRLIYYSQIVNDFQKGDIAEGYSVSREKKESFPLTVTSAQKNPTAFYLCEGRSNYGYTFGSGTRLTVV.